The clone carrying this T cell receptor (beta chain) was recorded once. Antigen: not known. The assay was immunoSEQ multiplex PCR, and TCRdb's table has in-frame clones only and misses some. The sample includes some 200,000 clones, about nine tenths seen only once; the top ten take around 3.6%. CDR1 and CDR2 (germline): MNHEY, SMNVEV (reference sequence). This CDR3 has 14 amino acids. The junction had 7 bases not matched to a gene; V was cut back by 11 bases and J by 0 bases. The data originate from a study of T cell responses to AZD1222 COVID-19 vaccine. Findings of the study overall: The donor group comprised mostly white British people and more females; the analysis possibly underestimated clonal diversity.

This sample comprised peripheral blood, obtained 28 days after the second AZD1222 dose. The source of this sequence is an adult who received the AZD1222 COVID-19 vaccine. The V call is TRBV27, the J call TRBJ1-2, with 9 bases aligning to TRBD1. In DNA form, the CDR3 reads TGTGCCGGAGGACAGGGGTCGGCTAACTATGGCTACACCTTC. Translation: CAGGQGSANYGYTF.